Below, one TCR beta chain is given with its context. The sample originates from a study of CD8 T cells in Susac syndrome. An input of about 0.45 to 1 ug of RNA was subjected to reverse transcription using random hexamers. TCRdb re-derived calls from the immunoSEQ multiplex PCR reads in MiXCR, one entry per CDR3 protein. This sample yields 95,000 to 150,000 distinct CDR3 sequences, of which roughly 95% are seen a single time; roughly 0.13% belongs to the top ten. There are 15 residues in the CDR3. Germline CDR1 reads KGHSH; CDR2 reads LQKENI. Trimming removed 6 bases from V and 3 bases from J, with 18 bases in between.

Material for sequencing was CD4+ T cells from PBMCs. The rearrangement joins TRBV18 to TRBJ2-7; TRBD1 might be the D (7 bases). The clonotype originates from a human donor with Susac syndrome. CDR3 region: CASSPGGTLNYEQYF. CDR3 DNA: TGTGCCAGCTCGCCAGGGGGGACCCTTAACTACGAGCAGTACTTC.